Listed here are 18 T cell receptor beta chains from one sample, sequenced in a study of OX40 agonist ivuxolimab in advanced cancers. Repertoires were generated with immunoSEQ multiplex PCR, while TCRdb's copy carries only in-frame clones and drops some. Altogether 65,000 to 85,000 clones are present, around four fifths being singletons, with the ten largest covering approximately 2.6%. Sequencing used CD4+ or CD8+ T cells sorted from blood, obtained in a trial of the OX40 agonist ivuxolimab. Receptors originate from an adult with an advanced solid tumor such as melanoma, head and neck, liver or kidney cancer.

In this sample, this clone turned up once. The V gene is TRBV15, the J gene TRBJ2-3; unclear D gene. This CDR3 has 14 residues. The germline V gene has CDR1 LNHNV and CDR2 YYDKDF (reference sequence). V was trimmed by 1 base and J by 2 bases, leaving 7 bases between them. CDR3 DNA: TGTGCCACCAGCAGAGTGCCTGCCACAGATACGCAGTATTTT. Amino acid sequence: CATSRVPATDTQYF.

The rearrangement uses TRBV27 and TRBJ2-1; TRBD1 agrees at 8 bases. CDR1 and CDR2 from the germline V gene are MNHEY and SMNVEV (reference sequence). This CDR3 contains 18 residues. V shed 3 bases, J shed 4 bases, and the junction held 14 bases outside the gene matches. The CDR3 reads CASSFRVFAGTGYNEQFF. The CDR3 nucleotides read TGTGCCAGCAGTTTCCGAGTCTTTGCCGGGACAGGTTACAATGAGCAGTTCTTC.

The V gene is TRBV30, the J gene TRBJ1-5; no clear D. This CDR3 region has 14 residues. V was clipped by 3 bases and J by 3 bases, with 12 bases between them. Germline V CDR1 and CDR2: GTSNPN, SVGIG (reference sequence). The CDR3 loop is CAWSAGLDNQPQHF. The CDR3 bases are TGTGCCTGGAGCGCGGGCCTTGACAATCAGCCCCAGCATTTT.

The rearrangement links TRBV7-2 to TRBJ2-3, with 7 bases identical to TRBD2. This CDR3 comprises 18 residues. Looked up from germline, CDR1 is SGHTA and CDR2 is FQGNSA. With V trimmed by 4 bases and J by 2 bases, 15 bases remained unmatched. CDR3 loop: CASSYPTGTKISTDTQYF. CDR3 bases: TGTGCCAGCAGCTACCCCACCGGGACTAAAATTTCCACAGATACGCAGTATTTT.

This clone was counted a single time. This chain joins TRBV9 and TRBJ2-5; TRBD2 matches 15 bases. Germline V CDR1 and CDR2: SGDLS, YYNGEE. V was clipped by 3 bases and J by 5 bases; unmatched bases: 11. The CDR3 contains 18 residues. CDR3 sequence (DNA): TGTGCCAGCAGCGCCGGACTAGCGGGAGGGCATCCGGGGGAGACCCAGTACTTC. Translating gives CASSAGLAGGHPGETQYF.

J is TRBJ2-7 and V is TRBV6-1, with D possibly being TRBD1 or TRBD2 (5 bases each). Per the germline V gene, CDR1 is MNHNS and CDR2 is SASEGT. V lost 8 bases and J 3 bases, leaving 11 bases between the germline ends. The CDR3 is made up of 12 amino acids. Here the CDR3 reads CASSGPGYEQYF. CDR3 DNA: TGTGCCAGCTCGGGACCTGGCTACGAGCAGTACTTC.

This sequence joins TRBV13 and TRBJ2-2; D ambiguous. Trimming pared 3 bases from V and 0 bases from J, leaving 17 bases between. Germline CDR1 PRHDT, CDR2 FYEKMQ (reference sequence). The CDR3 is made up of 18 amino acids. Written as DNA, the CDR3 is TGTGCCAGCAGCTTGGAAGGATTCCCTTTCGCGAACACCGGGGAGCTGTTTTTT. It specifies CASSLEGFPFANTGELFF.

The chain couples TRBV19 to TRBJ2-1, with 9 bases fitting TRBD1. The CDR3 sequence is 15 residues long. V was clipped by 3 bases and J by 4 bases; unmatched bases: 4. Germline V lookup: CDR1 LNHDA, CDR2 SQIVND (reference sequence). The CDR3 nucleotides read TGTGCCAGTAGTATTTACGGACAGGGGTACAATGAGCAGTTCTTC. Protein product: CASSIYGQGYNEQFF.

CDR3 residues: CASSLPGLSSYNEQFF. DNA of the CDR3: TGTGCCAGCAGTCTACCGGGACTCTCATCCTACAATGAGCAGTTCTTC. The chain is built from TRBV25-1 and TRBJ2-1, with D perhaps TRBD2 (6 bases). The CDR3 sequence is 16 residues long. V lost 5 bases and J 1 base, leaving 15 bases between the germline ends. Germline V gene data show CDR1 as MGHDK and CDR2 as SYGVNS.

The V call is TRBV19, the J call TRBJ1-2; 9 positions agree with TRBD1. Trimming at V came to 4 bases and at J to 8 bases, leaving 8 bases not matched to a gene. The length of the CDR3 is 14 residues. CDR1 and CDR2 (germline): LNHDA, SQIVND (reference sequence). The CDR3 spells CASSTTGGAWGYTF. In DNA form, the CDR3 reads TGTGCCAGTAGTACTACAGGGGGCGCGTGGGGCTACACCTTC.

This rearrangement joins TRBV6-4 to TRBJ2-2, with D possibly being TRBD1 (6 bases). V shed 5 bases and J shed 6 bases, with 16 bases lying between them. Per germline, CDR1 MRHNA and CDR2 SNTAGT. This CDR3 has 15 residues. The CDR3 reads CASSTYSGAPGELFF. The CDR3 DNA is TGTGCCAGCAGTACTTACTCAGGGGCCCCCGGGGAGCTGTTTTTT.

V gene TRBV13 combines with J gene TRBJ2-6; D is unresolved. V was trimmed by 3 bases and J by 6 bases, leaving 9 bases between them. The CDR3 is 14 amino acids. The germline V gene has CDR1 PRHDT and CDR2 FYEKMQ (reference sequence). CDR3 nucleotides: TGTGCCAGCAGCTTGCCGACTTTGGCCAACGTCCTGACTTTC. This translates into CASSLPTLANVLTF.

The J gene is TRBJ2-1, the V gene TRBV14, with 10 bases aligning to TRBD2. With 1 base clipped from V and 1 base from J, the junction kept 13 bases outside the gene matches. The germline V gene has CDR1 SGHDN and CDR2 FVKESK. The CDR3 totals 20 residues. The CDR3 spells CASSQVLASGSRRSYNEQFF. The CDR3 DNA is TGTGCCAGCAGCCAAGTATTAGCTAGCGGGAGTAGGAGGTCCTACAATGAGCAGTTCTTC. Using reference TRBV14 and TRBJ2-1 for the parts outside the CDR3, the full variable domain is EAGVTQFPSHSVIEKGQTVTLRCDPISGHDNLYWYRRVMGKEIKFLLHFVKESKQDESGMPNNRFLAERTGGTYSTLKVQPAELEDSGVYFCASSQVLASGSRRSYNEQFFGPGTRLTVL.

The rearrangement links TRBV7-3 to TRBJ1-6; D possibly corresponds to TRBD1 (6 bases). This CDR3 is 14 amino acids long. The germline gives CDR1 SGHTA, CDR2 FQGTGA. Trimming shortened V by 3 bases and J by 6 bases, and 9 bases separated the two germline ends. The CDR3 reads CASSFGTSNSPLHF. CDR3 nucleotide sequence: TGTGCCAGCAGCTTCGGGACATCTAATTCACCCCTCCACTTT.

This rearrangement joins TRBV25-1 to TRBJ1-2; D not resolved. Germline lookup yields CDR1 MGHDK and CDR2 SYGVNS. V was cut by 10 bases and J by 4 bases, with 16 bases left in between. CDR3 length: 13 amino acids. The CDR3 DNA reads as TGTGCCACCAACTCCGGCTGGGGCTATGGCTACACCTTC. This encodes CATNSGWGYGYTF.

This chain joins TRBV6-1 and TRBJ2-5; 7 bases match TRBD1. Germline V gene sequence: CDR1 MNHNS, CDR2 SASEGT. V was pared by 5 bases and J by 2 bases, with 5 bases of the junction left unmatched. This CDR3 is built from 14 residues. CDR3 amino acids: CASSLQDRQETQYF. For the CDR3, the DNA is TGTGCCAGCAGTTTACAGGACAGGCAAGAGACCCAGTACTTC.

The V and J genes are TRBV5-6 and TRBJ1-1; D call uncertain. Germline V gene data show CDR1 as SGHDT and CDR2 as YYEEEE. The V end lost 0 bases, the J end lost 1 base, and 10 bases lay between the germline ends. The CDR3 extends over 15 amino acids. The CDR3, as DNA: TGTGCCAGCAGCTTGGGTCCAGGTGAGAACACTGAAGCTTTCTTT. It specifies CASSLGPGENTEAFF.

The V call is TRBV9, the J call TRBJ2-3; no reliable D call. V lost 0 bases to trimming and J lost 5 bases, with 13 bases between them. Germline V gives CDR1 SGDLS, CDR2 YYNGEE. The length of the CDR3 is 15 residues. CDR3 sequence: CASSVDPAQGDTQYF. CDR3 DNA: TGTGCCAGCAGCGTAGACCCGGCACAAGGAGATACGCAGTATTTT.